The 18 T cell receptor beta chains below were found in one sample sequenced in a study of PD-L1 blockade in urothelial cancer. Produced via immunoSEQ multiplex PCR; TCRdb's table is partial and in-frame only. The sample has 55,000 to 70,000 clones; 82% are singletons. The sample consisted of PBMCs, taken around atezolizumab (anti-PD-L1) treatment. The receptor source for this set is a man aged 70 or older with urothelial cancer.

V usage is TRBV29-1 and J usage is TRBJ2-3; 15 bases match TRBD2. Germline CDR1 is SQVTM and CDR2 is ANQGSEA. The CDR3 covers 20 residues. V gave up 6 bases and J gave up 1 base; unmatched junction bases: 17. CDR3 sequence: CSVQNAGLAGGRRGTDTQYF. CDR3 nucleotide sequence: TGCAGCGTGCAGAATGCGGGACTAGCGGGAGGCCGACGGGGCACAGATACGCAGTATTTT.

The CDR3 sequence: CASSVTGNYGYTF. DNA of the CDR3: TGTGCCAGTAGTGTGACAGGGAACTATGGCTACACCTTC. This chain links TRBV19 with TRBJ1-2, with 7 bases identical to TRBD1. The CDR3 is 13 residues long. Germline loops: CDR1 LNHDA, CDR2 SQIVND (reference sequence). With 5 bases clipped from V and 2 bases from J, the junction kept 2 bases outside the gene matches.

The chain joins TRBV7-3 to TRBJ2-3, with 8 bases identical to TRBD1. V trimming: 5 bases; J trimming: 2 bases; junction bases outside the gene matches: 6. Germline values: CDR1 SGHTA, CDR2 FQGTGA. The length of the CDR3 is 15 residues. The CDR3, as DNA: TGTGCCAGCAGCATAGACAGGGGTACCACAGATACGCAGTATTTT. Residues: CASSIDRGTTDTQYF.

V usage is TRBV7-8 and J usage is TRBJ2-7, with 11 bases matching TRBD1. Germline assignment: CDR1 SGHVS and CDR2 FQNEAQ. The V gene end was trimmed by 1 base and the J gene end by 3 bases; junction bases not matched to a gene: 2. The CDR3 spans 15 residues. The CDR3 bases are TGTGCCAGCAGCTTAGATGGGACAGGGGGCTACGAGCAGTACTTC. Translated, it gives CASSLDGTGGYEQYF.

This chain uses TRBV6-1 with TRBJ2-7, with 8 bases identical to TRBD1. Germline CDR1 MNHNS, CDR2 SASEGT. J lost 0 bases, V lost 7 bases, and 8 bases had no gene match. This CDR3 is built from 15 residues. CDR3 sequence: CASTSTGVFSYEQYF. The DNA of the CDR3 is TGTGCCAGCACCTCGACAGGGGTCTTCTCCTACGAGCAGTACTTC.

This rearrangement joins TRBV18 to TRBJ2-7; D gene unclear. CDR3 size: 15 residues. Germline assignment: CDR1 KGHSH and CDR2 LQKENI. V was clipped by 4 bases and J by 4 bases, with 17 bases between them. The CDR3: CASSRSGSTIYEQYF. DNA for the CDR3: TGTGCCAGCTCACGCTCAGGTTCAACAATTTACGAGCAGTACTTC.

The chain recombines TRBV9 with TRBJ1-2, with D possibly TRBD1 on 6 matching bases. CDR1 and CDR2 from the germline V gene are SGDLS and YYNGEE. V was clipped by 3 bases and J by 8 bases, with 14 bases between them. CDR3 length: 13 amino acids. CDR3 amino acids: CASSEVQGEGYTF. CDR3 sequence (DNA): TGTGCCAGCAGCGAGGTACAGGGCGAGGGCTACACCTTC. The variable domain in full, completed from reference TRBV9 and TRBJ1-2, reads DSGVTQTPKHLITATGQRVTLRCSPRSGDLSVYWYQQSLDQGLQFLIQYYNGEERAKGNILERFSAQQFPDLHSELNLSSLELGDSALYFCASSEVQGEGYTFGSGTRLTVV.

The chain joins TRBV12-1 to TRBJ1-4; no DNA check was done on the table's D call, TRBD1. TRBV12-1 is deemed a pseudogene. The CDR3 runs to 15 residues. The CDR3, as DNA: TGTGCCAGCAGCTCATGGACAGCAACTAATGAAAAACTGTTTTTT. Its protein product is CASSSWTATNEKLFF.

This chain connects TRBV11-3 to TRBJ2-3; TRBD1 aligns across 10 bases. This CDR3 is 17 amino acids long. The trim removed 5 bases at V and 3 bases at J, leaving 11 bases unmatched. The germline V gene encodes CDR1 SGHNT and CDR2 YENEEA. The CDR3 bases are TGTGCCAGCAGCCCCCGACAGGGGGCGGTTGGGACAGATACGCAGTATTTT. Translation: CASSPRQGAVGTDTQYF.

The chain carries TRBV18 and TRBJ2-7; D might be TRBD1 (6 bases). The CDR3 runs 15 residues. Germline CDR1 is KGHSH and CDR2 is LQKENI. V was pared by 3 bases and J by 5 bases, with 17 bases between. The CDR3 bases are TGTGCCAGCTCACCGAGGGGGATAACGGCGGACGAGCAGTACTTC. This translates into CASSPRGITADEQYF.

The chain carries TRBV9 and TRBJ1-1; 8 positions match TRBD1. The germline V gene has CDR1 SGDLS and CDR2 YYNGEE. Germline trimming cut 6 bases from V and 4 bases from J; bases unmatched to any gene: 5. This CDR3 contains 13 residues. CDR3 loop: CASNPQGATEAFF. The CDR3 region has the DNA TGTGCCAGCAATCCGCAGGGGGCCACTGAAGCTTTCTTT.

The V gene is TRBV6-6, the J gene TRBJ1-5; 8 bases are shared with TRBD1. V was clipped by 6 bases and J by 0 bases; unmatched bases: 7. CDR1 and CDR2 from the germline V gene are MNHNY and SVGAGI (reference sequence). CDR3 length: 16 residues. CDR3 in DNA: TGTGCCAGCAGGCCGAGAGGACAGGGTAGCAATCAGCCCCAGCATTTT. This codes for CASRPRGQGSNQPQHF.

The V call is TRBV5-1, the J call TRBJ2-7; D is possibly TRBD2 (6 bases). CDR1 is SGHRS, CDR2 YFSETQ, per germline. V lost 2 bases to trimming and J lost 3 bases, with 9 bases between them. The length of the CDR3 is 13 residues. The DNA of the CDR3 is TGCGCCAGCAGCTTTGCCGGGAGCTACGAGCAGTACTTC. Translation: CASSFAGSYEQYF.

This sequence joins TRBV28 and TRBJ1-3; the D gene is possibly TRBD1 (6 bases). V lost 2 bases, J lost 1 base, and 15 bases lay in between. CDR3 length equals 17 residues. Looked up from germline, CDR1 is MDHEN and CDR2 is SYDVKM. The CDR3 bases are TGTGCCAGCAGTTTAGGGCCGGGACAATGGTCTGGAAACACCATATATTTT. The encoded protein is CASSLGPGQWSGNTIYF.

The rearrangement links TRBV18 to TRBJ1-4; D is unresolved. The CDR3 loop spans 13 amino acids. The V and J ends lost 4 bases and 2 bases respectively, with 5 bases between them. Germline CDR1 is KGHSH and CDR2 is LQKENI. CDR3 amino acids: CASSLRTNEKLFF. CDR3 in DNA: TGTGCCAGCTCACTCCGGACTAATGAAAAACTGTTTTTT. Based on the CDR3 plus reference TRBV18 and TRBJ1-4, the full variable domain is NAGVMQNPRHLVRRRGQEARLRCSPMKGHSHVYWYRQLPEEGLKFMVYLQKENIIDESGMPKERFSAEFPKEGPSILRIQQVVRGDSAAYFCASSLRTNEKLFFGSGTQLSVL.

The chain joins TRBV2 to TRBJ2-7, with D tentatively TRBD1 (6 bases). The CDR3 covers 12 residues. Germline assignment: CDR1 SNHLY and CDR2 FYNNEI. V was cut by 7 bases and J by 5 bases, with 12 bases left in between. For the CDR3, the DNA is TGTGCCAGCAATACAGGGCGGAACGAGCAGTACTTC. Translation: CASNTGRNEQYF.

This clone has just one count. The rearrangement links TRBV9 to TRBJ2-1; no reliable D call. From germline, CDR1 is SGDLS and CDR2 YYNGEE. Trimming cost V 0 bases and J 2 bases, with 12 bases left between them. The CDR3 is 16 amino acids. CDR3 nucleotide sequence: TGTGCCAGCAGCGTAGGTCTTAGCAAAGCCTACAATGAGCAGTTCTTC. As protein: CASSVGLSKAYNEQFF.

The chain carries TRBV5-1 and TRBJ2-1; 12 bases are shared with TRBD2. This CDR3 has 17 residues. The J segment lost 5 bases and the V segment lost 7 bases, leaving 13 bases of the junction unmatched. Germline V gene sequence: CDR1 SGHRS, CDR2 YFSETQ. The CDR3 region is CASEPSGRGEWHNEQFF. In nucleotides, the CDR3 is TGCGCCAGCGAACCTAGCGGGAGGGGTGAGTGGCACAATGAGCAGTTCTTC.